The 9 T cell receptor beta chains presented below share a single source sample, sequenced in a study of T cells in Graves' hyperthyroidism and ophthalmopathy. TCR beta CDR3 sequences were amplified from RNA transcripts. First-round RT-PCR with HTBI primers amplified the TCR CDR3 region. Each CDR3 protein gets one entry after TCRdb re-called the multiplex PCR reads with MiXCR. The sample carries a few hundred thousand distinct CDR3 sequences, roughly 15% recorded once. The sample comprised blood. Source of these receptors: a woman in her 40s with Graves' ophthalmopathy.

This clonotype was picked up many times. The rearrangement uses TRBV5-1 and TRBJ2-7; 11 bases map to TRBD2. V lost 4 bases to trimming and J lost 6 bases; unmatched junction nucleotides: 12. Germline CDR1 is SGHRS and CDR2 is YFSETQ. The CDR3 is 16 residues long. CDR3 in amino acids: CASSALAGGIRSEQYF. In DNA form, the CDR3 reads TGCGCCAGCAGCGCTCTAGCGGGAGGCATTCGGAGCGAGCAGTACTTC.

This clonotype was seen at least ten times. The chain links TRBV28 to TRBJ1-1; no definite D call. With 5 bases removed from V and 0 bases from J, the gap between germline ends came to 4 bases. The CDR3 spans 12 residues. Per the germline V gene, CDR1 is MDHEN and CDR2 is SYDVKM. The DNA for the CDR3 is TGTGCCAGCAGTGCCTTGAACACTGAAGCTTTCTTT. It codes for CASSALNTEAFF. Drawing the rest from reference TRBV28 and TRBJ1-1, the complete variable domain is DVKVTQSSRYLVKRTGEKVFLECVQDMDHENMFWYRQDPGLGLRLIYFSYDVKMKEKGDIPEGYSVSREKKERFSLILESASTNQTSMYLCASSALNTEAFFGQGTRLTVV.

This clonotype was picked up many times. The V gene is TRBV7-2, the J gene TRBJ1-4; possible D gene TRBD1, 5 bases. Germline CDR1 is SGHTA and CDR2 is FQGNSA. V shed 6 bases and J shed 4 bases, with 12 bases lying between them. The CDR3 is 14 residues long. The CDR3 coding sequence is TGTGCCAGCAGGTCCGGGACTCTTAATGAAAAACTGTTTTTT. This translates into CASRSGTLNEKLFF. The complete variable domain, with remaining parts taken from reference TRBV7-2 and TRBJ1-4, reads GAGVSQSPSNKVTEKGKDVELRCDPISGHTALYWYRQSLGQGLEFLIYFQGNSAPDKSGLPSDRFSAERTGGSVSTLTIQRTQQEDSAVYLCASRSGTLNEKLFFGSGTQLSVL.

This clonotype was detected a few times. V and J are TRBV2 and TRBJ2-1; possible D gene TRBD2, 6 bases. The ends were cut back, 5 bases at V and 2 bases at J, with 13 bases in the middle. Germline CDR1 is SNHLY and CDR2 is FYNNEI. This CDR3 has 15 residues. The CDR3 sequence: CASSRDFPAYNEQFF. The CDR3 region has the DNA TGTGCCAGCAGTAGGGACTTCCCAGCCTACAATGAGCAGTTCTTC. Based on the CDR3 plus reference TRBV2 and TRBJ2-1, the full variable domain is EPEVTQTPSHQVTQMGQEVILRCVPISNHLYFYWYRQILGQKVEFLVSFYNNEISEKSEIFDDQFSVERPDGSNFTLKIRSTKLEDSAMYFCASSRDFPAYNEQFFGPGTRLTVL.

This clonotype was found many times. The chain combines TRBV30 with TRBJ2-1, with 7 bases aligning to TRBD2. CDR3 length equals 13 residues. V dropped 2 bases and J dropped 6; count of bases not matched to a gene: 4. Germline CDR1 is GTSNPN and CDR2 is SVGIG (reference sequence). DNA for the CDR3: TGTGCCTGGAGTCTGGGGGGGGGCAATGAGCAGTTCTTC. Translated: CAWSLGGGNEQFF. The complete variable domain, with remaining parts taken from reference TRBV30 and TRBJ2-1, reads SQTIHQWPATLVQPVGSPLSLECTVEGTSNPNLYWYRQAAGRGLQLLFYSVGIGQISSEVPQNLSASRPQDRQFILSSKKLLLSDSGFYLCAWSLGGGNEQFFGPGTRLTVL.

This clonotype was seen a handful of times. This rearrangement joins TRBV6-1 to TRBJ1-1; the D gene is possibly TRBD1 (5 bases). The CDR3 is made up of 13 amino acids. Trimming removed 7 bases at V and 1 base at J, with 10 bases between. The germline CDR1 and CDR2 sequences are MNHNS and SASEGT. The CDR3, as DNA: TGTGCCAGCAAGACAGTGGCGAACACTGAAGCTTTCTTT. The encoded protein is CASKTVANTEAFF.

There are many counts of this clonotype. The chain employs TRBV11-2 and TRBJ2-1; the D gene is possibly TRBD1 (5 bases). The germline V gene has CDR1 SGHAT and CDR2 FQNNGV. The CDR3 contains 15 residues. Trimming took off 2 bases at V and 10 bases at J, with 18 bases between the two ends. The CDR3 DNA reads TGTGCCAGCAGCTTAACCCACAAAGGACCAGGGGAGCAGTTCTTC. Encoded protein: CASSLTHKGPGEQFF. Combining the CDR3 with reference TRBV11-2 and TRBJ2-1 gives the whole variable domain EAGVAQSPRYKIIEKRQSVAFWCNPISGHATLYWYQQILGQGPKLLIQFQNNGVVDDSQLPKDRFSAERLKGVDSTLKIQPAKLEDSAVYLCASSLTHKGPGEQFFGPGTRLTVL.

This clonotype showed up many times. The J gene is TRBJ2-1, the V gene TRBV18; D perhaps matches TRBD1 (6 bases). V was shortened by 2 bases and J by 6 bases, with 8 bases between the two germline ends. The CDR3 length is 13 residues. Germline V lookup: CDR1 KGHSH, CDR2 LQKENI. CDR3 loop: CASSPGQLNEQFF. In DNA, the CDR3 is TGTGCCAGCTCACCAGGACAGCTCAATGAGCAGTTCTTC.

V is TRBV13 and J is TRBJ2-7; the D is unclear. This CDR3 comprises 14 residues. Trimming left V 5 bases short and J 4 bases short, with 15 bases between. Germline V lookup: CDR1 PRHDT, CDR2 FYEKMQ (reference sequence). The CDR3 DNA follows: TGTGCCAGCAGCCCTCCCTCCAAGGTATACGAGCAGTACTTC. Its translation is CASSPPSKVYEQYF.